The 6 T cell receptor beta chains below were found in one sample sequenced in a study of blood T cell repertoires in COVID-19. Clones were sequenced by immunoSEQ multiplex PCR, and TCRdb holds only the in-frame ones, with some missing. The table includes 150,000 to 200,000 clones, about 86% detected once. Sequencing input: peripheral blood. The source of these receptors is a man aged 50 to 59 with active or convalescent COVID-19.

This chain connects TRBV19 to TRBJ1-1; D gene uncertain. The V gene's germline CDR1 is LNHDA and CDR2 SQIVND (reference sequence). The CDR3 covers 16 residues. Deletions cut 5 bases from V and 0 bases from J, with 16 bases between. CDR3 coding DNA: TGTGCCAGTAGTGGAAGACATCTATACTTGAACACTGAAGCTTTCTTT. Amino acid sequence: CASSGRHLYLNTEAFF.

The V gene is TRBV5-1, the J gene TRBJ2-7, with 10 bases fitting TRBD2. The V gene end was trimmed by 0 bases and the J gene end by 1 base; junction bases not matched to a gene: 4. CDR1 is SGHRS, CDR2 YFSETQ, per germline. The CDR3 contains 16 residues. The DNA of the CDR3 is TGCGCCAGCAGCTTGGTCCGGACTAGCGGATCCTACGAGCAGTACTTC. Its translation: CASSLVRTSGSYEQYF.

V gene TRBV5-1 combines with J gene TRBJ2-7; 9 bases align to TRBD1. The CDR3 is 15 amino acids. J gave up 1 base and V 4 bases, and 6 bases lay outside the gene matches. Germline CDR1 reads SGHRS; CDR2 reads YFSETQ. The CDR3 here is CASSPGDRESYEQYF. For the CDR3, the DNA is TGCGCCAGCAGCCCCGGGGACAGGGAATCCTACGAGCAGTACTTC.

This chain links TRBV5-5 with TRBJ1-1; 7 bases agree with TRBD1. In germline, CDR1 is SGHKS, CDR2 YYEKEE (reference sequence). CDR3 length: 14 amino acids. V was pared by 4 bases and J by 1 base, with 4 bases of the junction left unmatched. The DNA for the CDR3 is TGTGCCAGCAGCGGCAACAGGGGGAACACTGAAGCTTTCTTT. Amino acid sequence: CASSGNRGNTEAFF.

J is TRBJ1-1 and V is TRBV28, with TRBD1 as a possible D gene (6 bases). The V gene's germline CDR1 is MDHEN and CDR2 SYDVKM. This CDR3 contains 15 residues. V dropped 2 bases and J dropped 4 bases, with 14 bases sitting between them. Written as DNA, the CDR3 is TGTGCCAGCAGTTTAGGGGGCACCTGGGGCACTGAAGCTTTCTTT. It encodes CASSLGGTWGTEAFF.

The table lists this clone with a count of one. CDR3 in DNA: TGTGCCAGCAGCCAAGCCCCAGGGGGCGCGTCCGGGGAGCTGTTTTTT. This translates into CASSQAPGGASGELFF. The chain links TRBV3-1 (or the pseudogene TRBV3-2) to TRBJ2-2; 8 nucleotides align to TRBD1. The CDR3 has 16 amino acids. Germline CDR1 reads LGHDT; CDR2 reads YNNKEL (reference sequence). The V gene end was trimmed by 1 base and the J gene end by 6 bases; junction bases not matched to a gene: 7.